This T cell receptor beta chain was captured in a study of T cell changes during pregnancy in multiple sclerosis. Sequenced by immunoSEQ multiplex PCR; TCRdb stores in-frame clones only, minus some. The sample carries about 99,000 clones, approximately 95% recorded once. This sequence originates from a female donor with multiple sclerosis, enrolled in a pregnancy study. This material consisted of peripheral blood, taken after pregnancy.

For the CDR3, the DNA is TGTGCCAGTAGTATTGGGGACAGCCTATCCTACGAGCAGTACTTC. Protein product: CASSIGDSLSYEQYF. This rearrangement joins TRBV19 to TRBJ2-7; 7 bases line up with TRBD1. In germline, CDR1 is LNHDA, CDR2 SQIVND (reference sequence). The CDR3 extends over 15 amino acids. V lost 3 bases and J lost 1; bases outside the gene matches: 6.